This T cell receptor beta chain was observed in a study of cytomegalovirus exposure and HLA in healthy donors. There are 12 residues in the CDR3. V was shortened by 2 bases and J by 3 bases, with 6 bases between the two germline ends. Germline V gene data show CDR1 as SQVTM and CDR2 as ANQGSEA. With 60 Vbeta and 13 Jbeta primers, the PCR was carried out. Generated by immunoSEQ multiplex PCR, the TCRdb table keeps only in-frame clones and is missing some. The data hold a few hundred thousand clones, with around 80% observed a single time. The specimen was PBMCs. The sequence derives from a woman aged 55 to 70 in good health and CMV-seropositive. V is TRBV29-1 and J is TRBJ2-3, with a tentative D call TRBD1 (5 bases). CDR3 coding DNA: TGCAGCGTTGAAAAGGGGACAGATACGCAGTATTTT. Amino acid sequence: CSVEKGTDTQYF.